The T cell receptor (beta chain) described here comes from a study of blood T cell repertoires in COVID-19. Study-wide context: COVID-19 samples, acute and convalescent, were from the United States, Italy and Spain.

This clone is a singleton in its sample. The CDR3 loop spans 20 amino acids. The trim removed 4 bases at V and 4 bases at J, leaving 14 bases unmatched. Germline CDR1 SGHTA, CDR2 FQGTGA. In the authors' methods: Reference gene primer amplification yielded estimated nucleated cell counts. The table came from immunoSEQ multiplex PCR; TCRdb's copy has only in-frame clones and leaves some out. For V, J and clone size, that table is used; D and trimming come from the DNA. This sample yields some 250,000 clones, of which approximately 90% are seen a single time; more than 0.95% belongs to the top ten. V gene TRBV7-3 combines with J gene TRBJ2-3; the match to TRBD2 covers 16 bases. The TCR sequence derives from a woman between 40 and 50 years old who had recovered from COVID-19. The specimen sequenced was peripheral blood. CDR3 DNA sequence: TGTGCCAGCAGCTCTCCTGGGACTAGCGGGAGGGCCCCCTCTTCAGATACGCAGTATTTT. Encoded protein: CASSSPGTSGRAPSSDTQYF.